This entry is about one TCR beta chain. The source of the sample is a study of blood T cell repertoires in COVID-19. Across the study: There were acute and convalescent COVID-19 samples, and they came from the United States, Italy and Spain. PBMCs, B-cell-depleted T cells, or T cells provided the cDNA or gDNA that made up the material.

The V and J ends lost 1 base and 7 bases, in that order; junction bases with no gene match: 8. This CDR3 is 16 amino acids long. The germline CDR1 and CDR2 sequences are SGHTA and FQGNSA. This table comes from immunoSEQ multiplex PCR, and its TCRdb copy is limited to in-frame clones, with some not included. The table includes 130,000 to 150,000 clones, approximately 90% detected once. The chain couples TRBV7-2 to TRBJ2-1; 9 nucleotides align to TRBD2. The source material was PBMCs or T cells enriched from blood (not recorded which). The sequence was collected from a woman in her twenties or thirties with acute COVID-19. CDR3 sequence: CASSLVAGALGNEQFF. In DNA, the CDR3 is TGTGCCAGCAGCTTAGTAGCGGGAGCCTTGGGAAATGAGCAGTTCTTC.